What follows are 20 T cell receptor beta chains derived from one specimen sequenced in a study of blood T cell repertoires in COVID-19. The method was immunoSEQ multiplex PCR; TCRdb's version includes in-frame clones alone and lacks a portion of them. The repertoire includes about 40,000 clones, roughly 86% of them detected once, and approximately 19% sits in the top ten. The sequencing input was peripheral blood. Every receptor here comes from a man in his fifties in a cohort sampled during active COVID-19.

This clone appeared once. The chain carries TRBV5-1 and TRBJ1-5; weak D call: TRBD1 (5 bases). Trimming removed 4 bases from V and 8 bases from J, with 16 bases in between. The CDR3 has 14 residues. The germline CDR1 and CDR2 sequences are SGHRS and YFSETQ. The chain's CDR3 is CASSPRGDWEPQHF. CDR3 in DNA: TGCGCCAGCAGCCCCCGGGGGGACTGGGAGCCCCAGCATTTT.

Regarding this clone: Germline and junction disagree at one end, which may indicate a read error. The rearrangement joins TRBV2 to TRBJ1-4; TRBD1 matches at 12 bases. This CDR3 is built from 15 residues. Germline V CDR1 and CDR2: SNHLY, FYNNEI. CDR3 nucleotide sequence: TGTGTCAGCTGGGACAGGGGGCGCGGAGGTGAAAAACTGTCTTTT. It is translated as CVSWDRGRGGEKLSF.

The rearrangement joins TRBV5-6 to TRBJ2-7, with TRBD1 matching over 8 bases. Germline trimming cut 3 bases from V and 4 bases from J; bases unmatched to any gene: 6. From germline, CDR1 is SGHDT and CDR2 YYEEEE. The CDR3 sequence is 14 residues long. CDR3 DNA: TGTGCCAGCAGCTCCCAGGGGGCAGAGTACGAGCAGTACGTC. Translating it yields CASSSQGAEYEQYV.

The J gene is TRBJ2-7, the V gene TRBV5-8; 10 bases fit TRBD2. Losses at the gene ends were 2 bases for V and 4 bases for J; bases not matched to a gene: 3. Germline V gives CDR1 SGHTS, CDR2 YDEGEE. CDR3 length: 14 residues. The chain's CDR3 is CASSLLAGSYEQYF. The CDR3 DNA reads TGTGCCAGCAGCTTACTAGCGGGGAGTTACGAGCAGTACTTC. The full variable domain, completed using reference TRBV5-8 and TRBJ2-7, is EAGVTQSPTHLIKTRGQQATLRCSPISGHTSVYWYQQALGLGLQFLLWYDEGEERNRGNFPPRFSGRQFPNYSSELNVNALELEDSALYLCASSLLAGSYEQYFGPGTRLTVT.

There are a few counts of this clone. This chain joins TRBV9 and TRBJ1-5; D not resolved. V was trimmed by 0 bases and J by 0 bases, leaving 4 bases between them. CDR1 is SGDLS, CDR2 YYNGEE, per germline. The CDR3 contains 14 residues. The CDR3 coding sequence is TGTGCCAGCAGCGTAGAGAGTAGCAATCAGCCCCAGCATTTT. Its protein is CASSVESSNQPQHF.

The J gene is TRBJ2-3, the V gene TRBV19; D is perhaps TRBD1 (5 bases). The CDR3 sequence is 13 residues long. With 9 bases removed from V and 1 base from J, the gap between germline ends came to 11 bases. The V gene's germline CDR1 is LNHDA and CDR2 SQIVND (reference sequence). CDR3 residues: CASSAGRTDTQYF. CDR3 nucleotide sequence: TGTGCCAGCTCCGCAGGGCGCACAGATACGCAGTATTTT.

The chain uses TRBV3-1 (or the pseudogene TRBV3-2) and TRBJ2-1, with 13 bases fitting TRBD2. This CDR3 spans 18 amino acids. The trim removed 0 bases at V and 4 bases at J, leaving 6 bases unmatched. From germline, CDR1 is LGHDT and CDR2 YNNKEL (reference sequence). DNA of the CDR3: TGTGCCAGCAGCCAAGATCCAACACTAGCGGGAGGGTACAATGAGCAGTTCTTC. Its protein product is CASSQDPTLAGGYNEQFF.

V and J are TRBV27 and TRBJ2-1; the match to TRBD1 covers 11 bases. The CDR3 totals 15 residues. The J segment lost 3 bases and the V segment lost 3 bases, leaving 1 base of the junction unmatched. Germline V gene data show CDR1 as MNHEY and CDR2 as SMNVEV (reference sequence). The CDR3 loop reads CASSLGTGGYNEQFF. The CDR3 DNA follows: TGTGCCAGCAGTTTGGGGACAGGGGGCTACAATGAGCAGTTCTTC.

The chain joins TRBV5-1 to TRBJ2-1; 8 bases map to TRBD2. The CDR3 runs 15 residues. The germline V gene has CDR1 SGHRS and CDR2 YFSETQ. V was clipped by 3 bases and J by 10 bases; unmatched bases: 12. The CDR3 coding sequence is TGCGCCAGCAGCTCGACGGGAGGGCCATTCGAGGAGCAGTTCTTC. It is translated as CASSSTGGPFEEQFF.

As DNA, the CDR3 is TGCGCCAGCAGCCAAGTCAATGTGGGGCCCGCGGAGGATACGCAGTATTTT. Translated: CASSQVNVGPAEDTQYF. The genes are TRBV4-1 and TRBJ2-3, with a weak D call TRBD1 (5 bases). CDR1 MGHRA and CDR2 YSYEKL come from the germline V gene. This CDR3 has 17 residues. Trimming took 1 base from V and 6 from J, leaving 20 bases between them.

The chain joins TRBV29-1 to TRBJ2-5; D remains unclear. The germline CDR1 and CDR2 sequences are SQVTM and ANQGSEA. The length of the CDR3 is 12 residues. Trimming left V 3 bases short and J 0 bases short, with 5 bases between. The CDR3 DNA sequence: TGCAGCGTTGATGGAGACCAAGAGACCCAGTACTTC. Its protein product is CSVDGDQETQYF.

The chain carries TRBV7-3 and TRBJ2-5; D might be TRBD2 (7 bases). The germline gives CDR1 SGHTA, CDR2 FQGTGA. CDR3 size: 14 residues. Trimming cost V 4 bases and J 1 base, with 10 bases left between them. The CDR3, as DNA: TGTGCCAGCAGCTGGGGGGGGCTCCAAGAGACCCAGTACTTC. Translation: CASSWGGLQETQYF.

V gene TRBV11-3 combines with J gene TRBJ1-4; 7 bases map to TRBD1. The V gene's germline CDR1 is SGHNT and CDR2 YENEEA. This CDR3 comprises 13 residues. V shed 4 bases, J shed 11 bases, and the junction held 7 bases outside the gene matches. The CDR3 region has the DNA TGTGCCAGCAGCTCACAACAGGGGTGGAAACTGTTTTTT. Residues: CASSSQQGWKLFF.

The chain links TRBV19 to TRBJ2-3; 8 bases are a match to TRBD2. This CDR3 has 15 residues. With 3 bases clipped from V and 4 bases from J, the junction kept 6 bases outside the gene matches. From germline, CDR1 is LNHDA and CDR2 SQIVND (reference sequence). The CDR3 DNA reads as TGTGCCAGTAGTATTCGGGGGGGGTATGCAGATACGCAGTATTTT. Translated: CASSIRGGYADTQYF.

The CDR3 DNA reads TGTGCCAGCTCACCATCTGACGGGAGGAGCTCCTACGAGCAGTACGTC. It specifies CASSPSDGRSSYEQYV. This chain joins TRBV18 and TRBJ2-7; 7 nucleotides align to TRBD2. V dropped 2 bases and J dropped 0; count of bases not matched to a gene: 7. Per germline, CDR1 KGHSH and CDR2 LQKENI. The CDR3 length is 16 residues.

CDR3 loop: CASSFEGGSDTQYF. The CDR3 DNA reads TGCGCCAGCAGCTTTGAGGGAGGTTCAGATACGCAGTATTTT. The rearrangement uses TRBV5-1 and TRBJ2-3; weak D call: TRBD2 (6 bases). CDR3 length equals 14 residues. Looked up from germline, CDR1 is SGHRS and CDR2 is YFSETQ. Trimming removed 2 bases at V and 4 bases at J, with 11 bases between.

The rearrangement uses TRBV9 and TRBJ2-3; 9 nucleotides line up with TRBD2. Trimming at V came to 4 bases and at J to 10 bases, leaving 10 bases not matched to a gene. CDR3 size: 14 residues. Germline CDR1 is SGDLS and CDR2 is YYNGEE. The CDR3 nucleotides read TGTGCCAGCAGCTTCCGGACAGAGCGGGGGGCGCAGTATTTT. Translation gives CASSFRTERGAQYF. Drawing the rest from reference TRBV9 and TRBJ2-3, the complete variable domain is DSGVTQTPKHLITATGQRVTLRCSPRSGDLSVYWYQQSLDQGLQFLIQYYNGEERAKGNILERFSAQQFPDLHSELNLSSLELGDSALYFCASSFRTERGAQYFGPGTRLTVL.

The chain carries TRBV6-5 and TRBJ2-3, with 9 bases aligning to TRBD2. V was pared by 2 bases and J by 2 bases, with 5 bases of the junction left unmatched. Germline CDR1 is MNHEY and CDR2 is SVGAGI. This CDR3 has 16 residues. The CDR3 reads CASSYGTSRSTDTQYF. The DNA of the CDR3 is TGTGCCAGCAGTTACGGGACTAGCAGATCCACAGATACGCAGTATTTT.

This clone has just a few counts. The rearrangement uses TRBV6-2 or TRBV6-3 and TRBJ2-5; D is perhaps TRBD1 (6 bases). Germline V gene lookup returns CDR1 MNHEY and CDR2 SVGEGT. CDR3 length: 15 residues. Trimming cost V 6 bases and J 5 bases, with 19 bases left between them. CDR3 sequence: CASSNHYYRAETQYF. Written as DNA, the CDR3 is TGTGCCAGCAGCAACCACTACTACAGGGCGGAGACCCAGTACTTC.

V and J are TRBV9 and TRBJ2-5, with 9 bases that match TRBD2. Germline trimming cut 0 bases from V and 0 bases from J; bases unmatched to any gene: 3. This CDR3 contains 16 residues. Per the germline V gene, CDR1 is SGDLS and CDR2 is YYNGEE. CDR3: CASSVDERGDQETQYF. For the CDR3, the DNA is TGTGCCAGCAGCGTAGATGAGCGGGGGGACCAAGAGACCCAGTACTTC.